A single TCR beta chain is shown here with its context. One end of the junction is discordant with germline, which a read error may explain. The sample is drawn from a study of blood T cells in healthy people across ages. CDR1 is ENHRY, CDR2 SYGVKD, per germline. The CDR3 length is 16 residues. A J-beta primer mix and a sample-barcoded 5' primer were used in a second PCR of roughly 6 to 12 cycles. TCRdb reprocessed the 5' RACE reads via MiXCR and lists one record per CDR3 protein. The sample has hundreds of thousands of distinct CDR3 sequences; roughly 50% are singletons. V usage is TRBV10-3 and J usage is TRBJ2-7, with 8 bases identical to TRBD2. The TCR originated in a woman aged 60-75 years in good health. Sequences were obtained from blood. The DNA for the CDR3 is TGTGCCACCAGTAGAACCGGGACTAGTCGGGGGGGCGAGCAGTACTTC. The encoded protein is CATSRTGTSRGGEQYF.